This TCR beta chain was captured in a study of T cell repertoires in cytomegalovirus infection. TCRdb analysed the reads with MiXCR anew, one entry per CDR3 protein. The top ten hold around 8.8% of the sample, which has a few hundred thousand distinct CDR3 sequences, roughly 15% seen once. This clonotype was recorded at least ten times. Sequenced material: PBMCs. The receptor comes from a human donor in good health (CMV status not recorded). Some clones in this sample may be carry-over from other donors' samples.

CDR3 residues: CASSHDRGPDTQYF. DNA of the CDR3: TGTGCCAGCAGCCATGACAGGGGGCCAGATACGCAGTATTTT. The chain couples TRBV28 to TRBJ2-3; 10 bases align to TRBD1. CDR1 is MDHEN, CDR2 SYDVKM, per germline. V gave up 6 bases and J gave up 4 bases; unmatched junction bases: 4. The CDR3 spans 14 residues.